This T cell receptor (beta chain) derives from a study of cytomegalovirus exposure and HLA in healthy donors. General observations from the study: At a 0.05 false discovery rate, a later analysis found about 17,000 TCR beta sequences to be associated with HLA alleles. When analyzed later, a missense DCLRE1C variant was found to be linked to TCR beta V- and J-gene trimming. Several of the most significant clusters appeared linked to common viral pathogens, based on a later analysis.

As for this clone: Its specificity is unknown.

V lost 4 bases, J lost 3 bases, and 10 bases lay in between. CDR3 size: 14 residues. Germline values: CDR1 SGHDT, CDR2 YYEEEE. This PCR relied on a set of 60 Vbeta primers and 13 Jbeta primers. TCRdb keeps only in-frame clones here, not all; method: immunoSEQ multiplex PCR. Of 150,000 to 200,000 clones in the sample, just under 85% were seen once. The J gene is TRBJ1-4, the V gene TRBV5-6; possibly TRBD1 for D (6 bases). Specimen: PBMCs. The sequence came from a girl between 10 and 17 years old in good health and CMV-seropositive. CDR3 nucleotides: TGTGCCAGCAGCCAGGGGTCGGCTAATGAAAAACTGTTTTTT. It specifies CASSQGSANEKLFF.